This is a list of T cell receptor beta chains from one sample in a study of shared T cell receptors in the human thymus. Repertoires were generated with immunoSEQ multiplex PCR, while TCRdb's copy carries only in-frame clones and drops some. Of 720,000 or so clones in the sample, 75% to 90% were seen once. The same specimen was also included in a second study, on human thymus T cells.

The sample was thymocytes. The receptor set was obtained from a girl younger than two with a congenital heart defect. Each CDR3 is given with its conserved first and last residue. D genes are given only for firm matches. Clone size is stated in some rows and not others, as once, few, many or a class when expanded.

. TRBD1 TRBJ1-2 TRBV7-2 CASSLPSRQGHSYGYTF TGTGCCAGCAGCTTACCCAGTCGACAGGGCCACAGCTATGGCTACACCTTC
. . TRBJ2-2 TRBV5-1 CASSSQSVLGGNTGELFF TGCGCCAGCAGCTCCCAGTCAGTGTTGGGGGGGAACACCGGGGAGCTGTTTTTT
. . TRBJ1-4 TRBV14 CASSQEGSQGQSVTTNEKLFF TGTGCCAGCAGCCAAGAGGGGAGCCAGGGGCAGTCGGTTACGACTAATGAAAAACTGTTTTTT
. . TRBJ2-3 TRBV29-1 CSAEISLTDTQYF TGCAGCGCCGAGATCTCCCTCACAGATACGCAGTATTTT
. . TRBJ1-6 TRBV6-6 CASSYPPPRNSPLHF TGTGCCAGCAGTTACCCCCCCCCGCGTAATTCACCCCTCCACTTT
. TRBD1 TRBJ2-7 TRBV7-2 CASSLPGQGYEQYF TGTGCCAGCAGCCTACCGGGACAGGGTTACGAGCAGTACTTC
. TRBD1 TRBJ1-5 TRBV30 CAWSGTANQPQHF TGTGCCTGGTCCGGGACAGCAAATCAGCCCCAGCATTTT
. TRBD1 TRBJ1-2 TRBV10-3 CAISESGDRGRGYTF TGTGCCATCAGTGAGTCTGGTGACAGGGGGCGAGGCTACACCTTC
few . TRBJ1-6 TRBV6-6 CASSYTPQGSPLHF TGTGCCAGCAGTTACACCCCCCAGGGTTCACCCCTCCACTTT
few . TRBJ1-5 TRBV2 CASRAQRGGQPQHF TGTGCCAGCAGGGCCCAGAGGGGGGGCCAGCCCCAGCATTTT
. . TRBJ1-2 TRBV12-5 CASGPDMYGYTF TGTGCTAGTGGTCCGGACATGTATGGCTACACCTTC
. . TRBJ1-6 TRBV5-1 CASTSREDSPLHF TGCGCCAGCACGTCAAGGGAGGATTCACCCCTCCACTTT
. TRBD2 TRBJ2-5 TRBV12-5 CASGLVRGSGGETQYF TGTGCTAGTGGTTTGGTACGAGGTAGCGGGGGAGAGACCCAGTACTTC
. TRBD1 TRBJ1-1 TRBV15 CATSRDQDRARRTEAFF TGTGCCACCAGCAGAGATCAGGACAGGGCGAGGAGGACTGAAGCTTTCTTT
. . TRBJ2-7 TRBV29-1 CSVETDTYEQYF TGCAGCGTTGAAACAGATACGTACGAGCAGTACTTC
. TRBD1 TRBJ2-7 TRBV27 CASSLSRPRTGGYNYEQYF TGTGCCAGCAGTTTATCAAGGCCCCGGACAGGAGGATATAACTACGAGCAGTACTTC
. TRBD2 TRBJ2-4 TRBV28 CASSLAPTSELNIQYF TGTGCCAGCAGTTTAGCCCCGACTAGCGAGTTAAACATTCAGTACTTC
. . TRBJ1-3 TRBV2 CASSEGLTGNTIYF TGTGCCAGCAGTGAAGGGCTCACTGGAAACACCATATATTTT
. TRBD1 TRBJ2-7 TRBV10-3 CAISERDRDSYEQYF TGTGCCATCAGTGAAAGGGACAGGGACTCCTACGAGCAGTACTTC
. . TRBJ1-1 TRBV5-1 CASSLLFGGNTEAFF TGCGCCAGCAGCTTGTTGTTCGGGGGGAACACTGAAGCTTTCTTT
. TRBD1 TRBJ1-2 TRBV25-1 CASSVGGDRGADRGGYTF TGTGCCAGCAGTGTAGGAGGGGACAGGGGGGCTGACCGGGGTGGCTACACCTTC
. . TRBJ1-5 TRBV15 CATSLYGAYDQPQHF TGTGCCACCAGTTTGTATGGGGCTTACGATCAGCCCCAGCATTTT
once . TRBJ1-5 TRBV6-1 CASSECVEGVESNQPQHF TGTGCCAGCAGTGAATGCGTTGAGGGGGTAGAGAGCAATCAGCCCCAGCATTTT
. . TRBJ1-3 TRBV7-9 CASSLVPWTVTTPGNTIYF TGTGCCAGCAGCTTAGTACCCTGGACAGTCACGACCCCTGGAAACACCATATATTTT
. . TRBJ2-2 TRBV6-4 CASSSGSLGTGELFF TGTGCCAGCAGTTCAGGGTCCCTCGGGACCGGGGAGCTGTTTTTT
. . TRBJ2-7 TRBV4-2 CASSQGRNYEQYF TGTGCCAGCAGCCAAGGGAGAAACTACGAGCAGTACTTC
. TRBD1 TRBJ1-1 TRBV4-2 CASSQDRGERTGLTEAFF TGTGCCAGCAGCCAAGATAGGGGGGAACGGACAGGGCTAACTGAAGCTTTCTTT
. . TRBJ2-3 TRBV11-2 CASTNRDTYTDTQYF TGTGCCAGCACCAACCGGGACACCTACACAGATACGCAGTATTTT